These 18 T cell receptor beta chains share one sample of origin, sequenced in a study of blood T cell repertoires in COVID-19. Data came from immunoSEQ multiplex PCR; TCRdb stores just in-frame clones and leaves some out. The sample carries some 53,000 clones, roughly 89% recorded once. Sequences were obtained from peripheral blood. The receptors shown here come from a man aged 55 to 69 with active COVID-19.

V usage is TRBV28 and J usage is TRBJ2-2; D remains ambiguous. The ends were cut back, 3 bases at V and 4 bases at J, with 9 bases in the middle. This CDR3 has 14 amino acids. Germline values: CDR1 MDHEN, CDR2 SYDVKM. CDR3 sequence (DNA): TGTGCCAGCAGTTTTACTCCGGGCACCGGGGAGCTGTTTTTT. Protein sequence: CASSFTPGTGELFF.

J is TRBJ2-7 and V is TRBV2, with 11 bases aligning to TRBD2. Germline assignment: CDR1 SNHLY and CDR2 FYNNEI. The CDR3 runs 16 residues. Trimming took 5 bases from V and 2 from J; bases not matched to a gene: 8. The CDR3 spells CASSHWTSGPPYEQYF. The CDR3 DNA reads as TGTGCCAGCAGTCATTGGACTAGCGGGCCCCCCTACGAGCAGTACTTC.

The chain carries TRBV28 and TRBJ2-5; 12 nucleotides agree with TRBD2. The CDR3 has 15 residues. The V gene's germline CDR1 is MDHEN and CDR2 SYDVKM. V was clipped by 3 bases and J by 2 bases; unmatched bases: 1. CDR3 DNA: TGTGCCAGCAGTTTTCTAGCGGGAGGGCAAGAGACCCAGTACTTC. Translation: CASSFLAGGQETQYF.

The chain recombines TRBV27 with TRBJ2-7, with unresolved D. CDR3 length: 14 residues. CDR1 and CDR2 from the germline V gene are MNHEY and SMNVEV (reference sequence). V was trimmed by 2 bases and J by 0 bases, leaving 8 bases between them. The CDR3 protein is CASSLVADSYEQYF. The CDR3 nucleotides are TGTGCCAGCAGTTTAGTGGCGGACTCCTACGAGCAGTACTTC.

This clone came up a few times. The rearrangement links TRBV12-2 to TRBJ2-3; the table's D gene call, TRBD2, was not cross checked with the DNA. TRBV12-2 is a pseudogene locus. The CDR3 consists of 16 residues. CDR3 sequence: CASRPRTSGHTDTQYF. CDR3 sequence (DNA): TGTGCAAGTCGCCCGCGGACTAGCGGCCACACAGATACGCAGTATTTT.

V usage is TRBV7-9 and J usage is TRBJ2-3, with D perhaps matching TRBD2 (6 bases). This CDR3 has 16 amino acids. Trimming removed 6 bases from V and 1 base from J, with 17 bases in between. CDR1 is SEHNR, CDR2 FQNEAQ, per germline (reference sequence). As DNA, the CDR3 is TGTGCCAGCAGTTCAACCTGGACGGGGGGCACAGATACGCAGTATTTT. Amino acids: CASSSTWTGGTDTQYF.

This chain connects TRBV19 to TRBJ1-2, with D perhaps matching TRBD1 (5 bases). Germline CDR1 LNHDA, CDR2 SQIVND (reference sequence). The V and J ends lost 5 bases and 8 bases respectively, with 24 bases between them. This CDR3 has 16 amino acids. The CDR3 loop is CASSLLGPQGARGYTF. The CDR3 DNA is TGTGCCAGTAGTCTCCTCGGGCCCCAGGGCGCTCGGGGCTACACCTTC. The full variable domain, its missing parts supplied by reference TRBV19 and TRBJ1-2, is DGGITQSPKYLFRKEGQNVTLSCEQNLNHDAMYWYRQDPGQGLRLIYYSQIVNDFQKGDIAEGYSVSREKKESFPLTVTSAQKNPTAFYLCASSLLGPQGARGYTFGSGTRLTVV.

The chain carries TRBV19 and TRBJ2-1, with D perhaps matching TRBD1 (6 bases). CDR3 length: 16 residues. V lost 4 bases, J lost 5 bases, and 18 bases lay in between. The germline gives CDR1 LNHDA, CDR2 SQIVND (reference sequence). This CDR3 is CASSTRFWDKHNEQFF. CDR3 nucleotide sequence: TGTGCCAGTAGTACCCGCTTCTGGGACAAGCACAATGAGCAGTTCTTC. Drawing the rest from reference TRBV19 and TRBJ2-1, the complete variable domain is DGGITQSPKYLFRKEGQNVTLSCEQNLNHDAMYWYRQDPGQGLRLIYYSQIVNDFQKGDIAEGYSVSREKKESFPLTVTSAQKNPTAFYLCASSTRFWDKHNEQFFGPGTRLTVL.

The gene calls are TRBV7-2 and TRBJ2-3; 9 bases map to TRBD2. Per germline, CDR1 SGHTA and CDR2 FQGNSA. This CDR3 comprises 15 residues. V gave up 2 bases and J gave up 3 bases; unmatched junction bases: 3. This chain's CDR3 is CASSLFGLATDTQYF. The CDR3 DNA sequence: TGTGCCAGCAGCTTATTTGGACTAGCGACAGATACGCAGTATTTT. The full variable domain, completed using reference TRBV7-2 and TRBJ2-3, is GAGVSQSPSNKVTEKGKDVELRCDPISGHTALYWYRQSLGQGLEFLIYFQGNSAPDKSGLPSDRFSAERTGGSVSTLTIQRTQQEDSAVYLCASSLFGLATDTQYFGPGTRLTVL.

V gene TRBV19 combines with J gene TRBJ2-5; D is unresolved. Germline loops: CDR1 LNHDA, CDR2 SQIVND (reference sequence). This CDR3 has 14 residues. V lost 1 base and J 5 bases, leaving 11 bases between the germline ends. CDR3 sequence (DNA): TGTGCCAGTAGTATAGTTGTAAGTCGGGAGACCCAGTACTTC. This sequence encodes CASSIVVSRETQYF.

The chain carries TRBV5-1 and TRBJ2-7, with unresolved D. Germline CDR1 and CDR2: SGHRS and YFSETQ. Trimming removed 4 bases at V and 2 bases at J, with 16 bases between. This CDR3 comprises 15 residues. The chain's CDR3 is CASSPGGLGPYEQYF. DNA of the CDR3: TGCGCCAGCAGCCCCGGCGGCCTGGGTCCCTACGAGCAGTACTTC.

J is TRBJ2-5 and V is TRBV11-3, with 8 bases identical to TRBD1. Germline CDR1 SGHNT, CDR2 YENEEA. V dropped 5 bases and J dropped 4; count of bases not matched to a gene: 9. The CDR3 loop spans 15 amino acids. The CDR3 protein is CASSRQGLGPETQYF. The CDR3 coding sequence is TGTGCCAGCAGCCGACAGGGGCTAGGCCCAGAGACCCAGTACTTC.

CDR3 DNA: TGTGCCAGCAGCCCCGGACTAGCGGGAGCAGGTCAAAACTACGAGCAGTACTTC. Its translation is CASSPGLAGAGQNYEQYF. The chain links TRBV3-1 (or the pseudogene TRBV3-2) to TRBJ2-7, with 13 bases aligning to TRBD2. The CDR3 extends over 18 amino acids. The V gene's germline CDR1 is LGHDT and CDR2 YNNKEL (reference sequence). V lost 4 bases, J lost 3 bases, and 12 bases stayed unmatched.

The chain employs TRBV7-6 and TRBJ2-7, with 7 bases aligning to TRBD1. The V and J ends lost 5 bases and 5 bases, in that order; junction bases with no gene match: 6. Per germline, CDR1 SGHVS and CDR2 FNYEAQ. The CDR3 totals 13 residues. This CDR3 is CASSKTGKDEQYF. The DNA for the CDR3 is TGTGCCAGCAGCAAGACAGGGAAGGACGAGCAGTACTTC.

This clone has a handful of counts. V gene TRBV6-6 combines with J gene TRBJ1-2; 9 bases align to TRBD1. This CDR3 comprises 15 residues. Germline CDR1 MNHNY, CDR2 SVGAGI (reference sequence). V lost 5 bases, J lost 4 bases, and 8 bases stayed unmatched. The CDR3 nucleotides read TGTGCCAGCAGTACGGGACAGGGAGACGTCTATGGCTACACCTTC. Residues: CASSTGQGDVYGYTF.

The rearrangement joins TRBV30 to TRBJ1-2; 7 nucleotides agree with TRBD1. Germline V lookup: CDR1 GTSNPN, CDR2 SVGIG (reference sequence). CDR3 length equals 15 residues. V lost 0 bases, J lost 4 bases, and 8 bases stayed unmatched. The DNA of the CDR3 is TGTGCCTGGAGTGTCTTTGGGACAGCGGCCTATGGCTACACCTTC. This gives the protein CAWSVFGTAAYGYTF.

The chain carries TRBV7-2 and TRBJ2-7, with D tentatively TRBD2 (6 bases). Germline CDR1 and CDR2: SGHTA and FQGNSA. CDR3 length: 13 residues. The ends were cut back, 1 base at V and 7 bases at J, with 11 bases in the middle. CDR3 in DNA: TGTGCCAGCAGCTTAGAGGAGGGTGTGGAGCAGTACTTC. Its protein product is CASSLEEGVEQYF.

This chain links TRBV9 with TRBJ1-3; D might be TRBD1 (5 bases). Germline CDR1 SGDLS, CDR2 YYNGEE. Trimming stripped 0 bases from V and 6 bases from J, with 16 bases between. This CDR3 comprises 16 residues. This CDR3 is CASSVESQGRPNTIYF. CDR3 nucleotides: TGTGCCAGCAGCGTAGAGTCCCAGGGCCGTCCAAACACCATATATTTT.